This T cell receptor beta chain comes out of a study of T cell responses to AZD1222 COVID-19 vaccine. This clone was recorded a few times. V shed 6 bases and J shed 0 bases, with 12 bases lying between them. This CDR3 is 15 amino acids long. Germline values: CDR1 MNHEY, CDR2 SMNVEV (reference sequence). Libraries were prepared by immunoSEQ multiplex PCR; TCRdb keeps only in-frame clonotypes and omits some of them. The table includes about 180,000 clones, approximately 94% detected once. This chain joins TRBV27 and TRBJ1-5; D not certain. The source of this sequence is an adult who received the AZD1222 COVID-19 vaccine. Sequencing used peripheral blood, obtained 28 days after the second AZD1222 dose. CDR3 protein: CASRPTFNSNQPQHF. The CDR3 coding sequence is TGTGCCAGCAGGCCGACGTTCAATAGCAATCAGCCCCAGCATTTT.